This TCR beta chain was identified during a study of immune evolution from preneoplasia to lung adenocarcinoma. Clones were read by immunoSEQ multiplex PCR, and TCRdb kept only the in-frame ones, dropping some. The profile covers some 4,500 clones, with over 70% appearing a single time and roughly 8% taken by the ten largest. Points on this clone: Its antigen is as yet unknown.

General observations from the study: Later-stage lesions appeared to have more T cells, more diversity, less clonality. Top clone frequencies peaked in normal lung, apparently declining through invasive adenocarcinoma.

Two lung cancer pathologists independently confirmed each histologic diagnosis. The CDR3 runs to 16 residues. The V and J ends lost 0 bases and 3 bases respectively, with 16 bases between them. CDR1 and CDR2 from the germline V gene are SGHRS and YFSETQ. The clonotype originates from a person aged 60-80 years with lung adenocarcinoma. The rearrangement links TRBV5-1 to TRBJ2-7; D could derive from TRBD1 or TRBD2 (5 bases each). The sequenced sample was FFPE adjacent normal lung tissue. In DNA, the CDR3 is TGCGCCAGCAGCTTGGATCCCCGAGGGCAGGGCTACGAGCAGTACTTC. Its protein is CASSLDPRGQGYEQYF.